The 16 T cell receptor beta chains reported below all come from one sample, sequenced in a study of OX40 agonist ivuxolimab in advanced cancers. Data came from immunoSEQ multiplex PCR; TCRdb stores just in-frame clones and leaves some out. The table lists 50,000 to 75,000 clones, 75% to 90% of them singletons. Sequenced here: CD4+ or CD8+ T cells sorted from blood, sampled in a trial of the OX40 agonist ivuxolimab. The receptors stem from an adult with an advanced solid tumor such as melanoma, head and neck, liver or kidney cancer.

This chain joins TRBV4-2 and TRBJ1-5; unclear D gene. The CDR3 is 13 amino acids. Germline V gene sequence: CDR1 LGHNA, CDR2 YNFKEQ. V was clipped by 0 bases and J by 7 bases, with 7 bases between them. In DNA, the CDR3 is TGTGCCAGCAGCCAAGATCTAAGGCAGCCCCAGCATTTT. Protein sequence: CASSQDLRQPQHF.

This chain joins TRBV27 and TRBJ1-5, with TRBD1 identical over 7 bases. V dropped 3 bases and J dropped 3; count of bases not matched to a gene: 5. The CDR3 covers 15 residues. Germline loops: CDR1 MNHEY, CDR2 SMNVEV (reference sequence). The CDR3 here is CASSLRTGINQPQHF. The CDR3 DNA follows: TGTGCCAGCAGTTTGCGGACAGGAATCAATCAGCCCCAGCATTTT.

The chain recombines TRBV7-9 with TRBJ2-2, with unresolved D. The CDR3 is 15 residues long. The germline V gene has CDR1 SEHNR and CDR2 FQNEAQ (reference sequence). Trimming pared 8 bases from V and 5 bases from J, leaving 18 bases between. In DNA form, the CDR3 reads TGTGCCAGCGAGCCGGCGACAAGCTTTACCGGGGAGCTGTTTTTT. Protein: CASEPATSFTGELFF.

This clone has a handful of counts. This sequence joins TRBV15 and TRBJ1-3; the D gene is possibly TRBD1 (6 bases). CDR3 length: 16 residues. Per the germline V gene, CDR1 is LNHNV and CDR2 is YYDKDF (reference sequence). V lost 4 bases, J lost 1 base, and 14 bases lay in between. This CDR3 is CATSTHKQGSGNTIYF. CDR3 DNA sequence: TGTGCCACCAGCACACATAAACAGGGTTCTGGAAACACCATATATTTT.

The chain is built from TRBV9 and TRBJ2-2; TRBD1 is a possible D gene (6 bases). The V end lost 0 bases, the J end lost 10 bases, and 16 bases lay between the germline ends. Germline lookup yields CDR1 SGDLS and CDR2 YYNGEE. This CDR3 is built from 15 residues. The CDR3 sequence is CASSVALFPGQELFF. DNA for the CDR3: TGTGCCAGCAGCGTAGCTCTGTTCCCGGGACAGGAGCTGTTTTTT.

CDR3 DNA sequence: TGTGCCAGCAGCGGGGAGGTGGCGAGTGCTTCCTACAATGAGCAGTTCTTC. This gives the protein CASSGEVASASYNEQFF. The chain uses TRBV11-2 and TRBJ2-1; D perhaps matches TRBD2 (6 bases). The ends were cut back, 5 bases at V and 1 base at J, with 18 bases in the middle. This CDR3 region has 17 residues. Germline V gene data show CDR1 as SGHAT and CDR2 as FQNNGV.

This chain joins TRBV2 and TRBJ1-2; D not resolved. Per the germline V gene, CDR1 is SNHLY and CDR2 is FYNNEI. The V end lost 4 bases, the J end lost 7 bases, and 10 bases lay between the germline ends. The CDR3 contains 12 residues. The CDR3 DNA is TGTGCCAGCAGTGTTGGCAGCGGTGGCTACACCTTC. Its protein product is CASSVGSGGYTF.

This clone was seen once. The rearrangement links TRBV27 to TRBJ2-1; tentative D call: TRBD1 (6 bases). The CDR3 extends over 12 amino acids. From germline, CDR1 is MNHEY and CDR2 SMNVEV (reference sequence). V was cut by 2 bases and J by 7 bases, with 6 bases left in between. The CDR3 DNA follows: TGTGCCAGCAGTTTACAGGGGAATGAGCAGTTCTTC. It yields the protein CASSLQGNEQFF.

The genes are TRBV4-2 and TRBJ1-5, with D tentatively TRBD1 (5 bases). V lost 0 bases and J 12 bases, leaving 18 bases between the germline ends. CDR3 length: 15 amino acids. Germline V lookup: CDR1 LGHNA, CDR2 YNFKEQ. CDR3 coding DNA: TGTGCCAGCAGCCAAGATAGGGGAAGTGGGACTGGCCAGCATTTT. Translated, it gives CASSQDRGSGTGQHF.

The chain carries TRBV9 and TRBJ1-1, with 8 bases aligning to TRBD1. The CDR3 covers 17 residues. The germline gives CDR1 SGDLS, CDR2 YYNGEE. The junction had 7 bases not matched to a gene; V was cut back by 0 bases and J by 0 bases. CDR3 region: CASSVDRGAPMNTEAFF. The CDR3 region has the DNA TGTGCCAGCAGCGTAGACAGGGGGGCACCAATGAACACTGAAGCTTTCTTT.

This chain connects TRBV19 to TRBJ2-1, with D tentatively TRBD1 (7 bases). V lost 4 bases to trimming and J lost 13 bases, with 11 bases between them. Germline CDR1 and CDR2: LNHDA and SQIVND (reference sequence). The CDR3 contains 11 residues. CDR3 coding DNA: TGTGCCAGTAGTAATCAGGGGGGACAGTTCTTC. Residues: CASSNQGGQFF.

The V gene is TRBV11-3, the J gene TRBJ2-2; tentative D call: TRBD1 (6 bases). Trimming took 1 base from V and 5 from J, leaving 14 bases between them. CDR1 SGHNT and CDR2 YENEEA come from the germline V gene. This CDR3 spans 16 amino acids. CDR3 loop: CASSLGLQGRTGELFF. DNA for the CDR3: TGTGCCAGCAGCTTAGGTTTACAGGGAAGGACCGGGGAGCTGTTTTTT.

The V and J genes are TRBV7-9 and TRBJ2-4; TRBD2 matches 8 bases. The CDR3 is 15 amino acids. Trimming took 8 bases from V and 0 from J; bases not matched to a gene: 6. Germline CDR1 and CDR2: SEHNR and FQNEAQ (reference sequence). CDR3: CASRGGELAKNIQYF. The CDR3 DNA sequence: TGTGCCAGCCGGGGGGGAGAACTAGCCAAAAACATTCAGTACTTC.

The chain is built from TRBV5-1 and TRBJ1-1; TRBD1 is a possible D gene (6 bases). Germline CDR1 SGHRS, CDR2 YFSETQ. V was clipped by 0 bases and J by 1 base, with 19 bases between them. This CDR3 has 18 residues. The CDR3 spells CASSLDRARGYQNTEAFF. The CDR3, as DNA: TGCGCCAGCAGCTTGGATCGTGCCAGGGGCTATCAGAACACTGAAGCTTTCTTT.

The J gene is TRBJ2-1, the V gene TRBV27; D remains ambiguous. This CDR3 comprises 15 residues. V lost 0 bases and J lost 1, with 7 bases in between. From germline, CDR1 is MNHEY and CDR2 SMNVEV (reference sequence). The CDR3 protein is CASSLSSSSYNEQFF. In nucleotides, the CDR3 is TGTGCCAGCAGTTTATCTTCCAGTTCCTACAATGAGCAGTTCTTC.

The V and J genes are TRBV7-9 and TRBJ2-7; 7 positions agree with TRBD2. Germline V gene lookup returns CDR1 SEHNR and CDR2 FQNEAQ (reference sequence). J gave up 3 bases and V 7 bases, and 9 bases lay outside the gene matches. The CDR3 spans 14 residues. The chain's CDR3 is CASMGREDGYEQYF. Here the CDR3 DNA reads TGTGCCAGCATGGGACGGGAGGACGGCTACGAGCAGTACTTC.